The clone carrying this T cell receptor beta chain was seen ten or more times. Its target is not known. This entry is derived from a study of blood T cells in healthy people across ages. Study observations and caveats: Donors of long life had a larger count of naive CD4+ cells and greater diversity than aged donors. Naive T cell percentage and TCR beta diversity correlated strongly.

Germline V lookup: CDR1 MNHEY, CDR2 SVGEGT. The ends were cut back, 8 bases at V and 3 bases at J, with 8 bases in the middle. The CDR3 has 11 residues. A second 7 to 11 cycle PCR used barcoded and J-beta primers. The template-switch adaptor, which had 12 random nucleotides, put a tag on each cDNA molecule. Each CDR3 protein gets one entry after TCRdb re-called the 5' RACE reads with MiXCR. The table records roughly 680,000 distinct CDR3 sequences, roughly 50% of them present only once. Extracted total RNA amounted to at least 5.5 micrograms for each sample. Input material: blood. The genes are TRBV6-2 or TRBV6-3 and TRBJ2-7, with D unresolved. The clonotype comes from a woman aged 55-70 years in good health. The CDR3 reads CASGVGYEQYF. Here the CDR3 DNA reads TGTGCCAGCGGCGTCGGCTACGAGCAGTACTTC.